This TCR beta chain was recovered during a study of neurological immune-mediated disorders. Synthesis of cDNA was performed by 5'RACE using 10-nucleotide random UMIs. TCRdb fed the 5' RACE reads into MiXCR, producing one record per CDR3 protein. The sample lists roughly 80,000 distinct CDR3 sequences, 10% to 13% occurring once. This clonotype was seen only a few times. Antigen: not known. Points from the study as a whole: None of the CDR3 amino acid sequences of expanded clones recurred across subjects, suggesting private repertoires in all groups.

Germline trimming cut 6 bases from V and 5 bases from J; bases unmatched to any gene: 6. From germline, CDR1 is MNHNY and CDR2 SVGAGI (reference sequence). The CDR3 extends over 14 amino acids. For the unsorted libraries, 2 million PBMCs stored at -80 C served as input. Sequencing was performed on PBMCs. The chain joins TRBV6-6 to TRBJ1-1, with 10 bases identical to TRBD1. The TCR comes from a man aged 35 to 55 in good health. The DNA of the CDR3 is TGTGCCAGCAGCTCAAGGGACAGGGGAACTGAAGCTTTCTTT. Residues: CASSSRDRGTEAFF.